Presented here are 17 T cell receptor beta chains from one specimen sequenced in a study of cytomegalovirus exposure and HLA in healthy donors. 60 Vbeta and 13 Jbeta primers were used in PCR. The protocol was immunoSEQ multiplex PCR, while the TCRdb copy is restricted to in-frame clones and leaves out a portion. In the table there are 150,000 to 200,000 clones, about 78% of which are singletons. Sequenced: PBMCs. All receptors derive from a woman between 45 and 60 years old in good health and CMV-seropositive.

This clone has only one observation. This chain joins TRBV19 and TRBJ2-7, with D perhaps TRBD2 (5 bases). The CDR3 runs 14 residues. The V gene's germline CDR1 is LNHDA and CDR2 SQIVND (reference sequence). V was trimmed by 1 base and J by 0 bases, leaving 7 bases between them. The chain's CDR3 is CASSIGSGSYEQYF. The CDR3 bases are TGTGCCAGTAGTATAGGAAGCGGCTCCTACGAGCAGTACTTC.

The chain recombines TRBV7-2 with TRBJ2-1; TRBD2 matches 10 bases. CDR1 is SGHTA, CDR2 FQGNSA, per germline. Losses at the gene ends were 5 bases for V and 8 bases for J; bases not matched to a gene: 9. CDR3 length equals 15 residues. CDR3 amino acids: CASSPQRGGLDEQFF. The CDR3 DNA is TGTGCCAGCAGCCCACAGCGGGGGGGCTTAGATGAGCAGTTCTTC.

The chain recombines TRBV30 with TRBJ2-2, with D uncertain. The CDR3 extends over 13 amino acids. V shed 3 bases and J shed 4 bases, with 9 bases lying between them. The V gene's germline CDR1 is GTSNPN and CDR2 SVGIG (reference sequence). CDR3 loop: CAWRSAATGELFF. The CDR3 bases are TGTGCCTGGAGGTCCGCGGCCACCGGGGAGCTGTTTTTT.

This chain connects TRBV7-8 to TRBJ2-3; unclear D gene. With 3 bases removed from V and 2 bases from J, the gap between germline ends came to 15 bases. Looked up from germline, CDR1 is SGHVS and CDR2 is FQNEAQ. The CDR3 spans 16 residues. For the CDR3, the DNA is TGTGCCAGCAGCTTGGGCGTTGGCCGGTTCACAGATACGCAGTATTTT. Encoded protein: CASSLGVGRFTDTQYF.

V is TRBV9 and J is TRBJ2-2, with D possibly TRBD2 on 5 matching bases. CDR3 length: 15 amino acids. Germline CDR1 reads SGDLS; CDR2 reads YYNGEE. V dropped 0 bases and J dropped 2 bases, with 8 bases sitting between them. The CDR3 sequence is CASSVGGSNTGELFF. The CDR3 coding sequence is TGTGCCAGCAGCGTAGGAGGGAGCAACACCGGGGAGCTGTTTTTT.

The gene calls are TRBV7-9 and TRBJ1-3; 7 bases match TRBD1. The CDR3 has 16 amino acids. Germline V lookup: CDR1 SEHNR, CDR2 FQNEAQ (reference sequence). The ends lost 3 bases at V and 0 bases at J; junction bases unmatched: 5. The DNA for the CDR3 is TGTGCCAGCAGCTTTTCGGACAGGAGCTCTGGAAACACCATATATTTT. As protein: CASSFSDRSSGNTIYF.

CDR3 sequence: CASSLSGTRSTDTQYF. The CDR3 DNA sequence: TGCGCCAGCAGCCTATCCGGGACTAGGAGCACAGATACGCAGTATTTT. This chain connects TRBV5-1 to TRBJ2-3, with 8 bases lining up with TRBD2. Germline lookup yields CDR1 SGHRS and CDR2 YFSETQ. Trimming at V came to 4 bases and at J to 0 bases, leaving 7 bases not matched to a gene. The CDR3 sequence is 16 residues long.

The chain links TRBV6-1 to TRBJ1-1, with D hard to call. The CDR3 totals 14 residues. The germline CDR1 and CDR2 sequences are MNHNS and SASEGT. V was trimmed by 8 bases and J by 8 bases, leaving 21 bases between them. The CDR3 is CASLESLEVAEAFF. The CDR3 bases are TGTGCCAGCTTGGAAAGTCTAGAGGTGGCCGAAGCTTTCTTT.

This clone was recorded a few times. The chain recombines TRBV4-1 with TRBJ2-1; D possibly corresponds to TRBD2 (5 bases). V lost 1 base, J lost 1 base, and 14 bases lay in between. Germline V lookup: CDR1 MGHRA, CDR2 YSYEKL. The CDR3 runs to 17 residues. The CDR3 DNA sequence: TGCGCCAGCAGCCAAGCCACCTCGGGGAAGTCCTACAATGAGCAGTTCTTC. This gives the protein CASSQATSGKSYNEQFF.

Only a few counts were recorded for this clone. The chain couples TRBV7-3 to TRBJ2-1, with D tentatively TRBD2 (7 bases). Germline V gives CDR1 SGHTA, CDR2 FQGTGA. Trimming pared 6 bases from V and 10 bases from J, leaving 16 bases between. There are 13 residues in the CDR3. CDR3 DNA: TGTGCCAGCAGTTTTACAGGGACTAAGGAGCAGTTCTTC. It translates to CASSFTGTKEQFF.

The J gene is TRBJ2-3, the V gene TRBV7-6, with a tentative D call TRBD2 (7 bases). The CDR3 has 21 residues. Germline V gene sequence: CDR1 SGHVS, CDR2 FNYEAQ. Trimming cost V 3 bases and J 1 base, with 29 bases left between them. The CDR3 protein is CASSLTRGVLEGGLGTDTQYF. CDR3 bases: TGTGCCAGCAGCTTGACTCGGGGGGTCCTCGAGGGGGGCTTAGGCACAGATACGCAGTATTTT.

The CDR3 DNA reads TGCGCCAGCAGCCGGAGGACAGCCAAAACAGATACGCAGTATTTT. Its translation: CASSRRTAKTDTQYF. The rearrangement uses TRBV5-1 and TRBJ2-3, with D maybe TRBD1 (6 bases). The ends were cut back, 4 bases at V and 3 bases at J, with 15 bases in the middle. This CDR3 contains 15 residues. CDR1 and CDR2 from the germline V gene are SGHRS and YFSETQ.

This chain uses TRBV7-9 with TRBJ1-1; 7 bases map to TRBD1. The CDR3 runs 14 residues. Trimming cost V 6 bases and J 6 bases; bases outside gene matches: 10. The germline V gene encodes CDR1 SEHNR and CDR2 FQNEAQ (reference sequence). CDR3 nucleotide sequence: TGTGCCAGCAGAACGACAGGGATGAGCTCTGAAGCTTTCTTT. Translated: CASRTTGMSSEAFF.

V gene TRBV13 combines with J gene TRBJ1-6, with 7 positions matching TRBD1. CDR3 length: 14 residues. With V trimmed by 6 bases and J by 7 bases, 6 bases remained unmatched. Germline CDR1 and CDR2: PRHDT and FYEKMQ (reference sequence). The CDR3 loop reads CASRDTGANSPLHF. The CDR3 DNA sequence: TGTGCCAGCAGGGATACAGGGGCCAATTCACCCCTCCACTTT. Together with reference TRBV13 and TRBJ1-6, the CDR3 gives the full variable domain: AAGVIQSPRHLIKEKRETATLKCYPIPRHDTVYWYQQGPGQDPQFLISFYEKMQSDKGSIPDRFSAQQFSDYHSELNMSSLELGDSALYFCASRDTGANSPLHFGNGTRLTVT.

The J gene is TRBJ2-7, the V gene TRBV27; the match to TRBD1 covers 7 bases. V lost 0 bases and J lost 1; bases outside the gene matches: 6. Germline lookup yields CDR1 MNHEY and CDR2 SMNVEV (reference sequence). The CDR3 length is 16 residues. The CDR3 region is CASSLSGTDRSYEQYF. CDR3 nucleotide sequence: TGTGCCAGCAGTTTATCCGGCACGGACAGGTCCTACGAGCAGTACTTC.

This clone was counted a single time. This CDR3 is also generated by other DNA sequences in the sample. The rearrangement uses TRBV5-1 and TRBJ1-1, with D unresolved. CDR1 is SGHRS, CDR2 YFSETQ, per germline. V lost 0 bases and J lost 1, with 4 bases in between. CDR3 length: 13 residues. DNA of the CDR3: TGCGCCAGCAGCTTGGATAGGAACACTGAAGCTTTCTTT. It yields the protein CASSLDRNTEAFF.

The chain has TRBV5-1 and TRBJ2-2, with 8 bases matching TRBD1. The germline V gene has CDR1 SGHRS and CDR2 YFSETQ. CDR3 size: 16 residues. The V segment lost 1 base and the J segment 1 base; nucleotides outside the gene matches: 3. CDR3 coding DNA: TGCGCCAGCAGCTTGTCAGGGGGCATGAACACCGGGGAGCTGTTTTTT. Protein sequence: CASSLSGGMNTGELFF.